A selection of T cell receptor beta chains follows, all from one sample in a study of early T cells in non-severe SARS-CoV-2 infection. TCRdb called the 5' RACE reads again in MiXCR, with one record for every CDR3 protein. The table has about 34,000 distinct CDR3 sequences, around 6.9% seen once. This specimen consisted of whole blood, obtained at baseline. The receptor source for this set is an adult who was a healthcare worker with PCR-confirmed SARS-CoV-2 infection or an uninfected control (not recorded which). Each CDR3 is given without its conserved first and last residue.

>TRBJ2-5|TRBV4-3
ASSQLGGGYGETQY
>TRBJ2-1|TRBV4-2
ASSSKYGGNYNEQF
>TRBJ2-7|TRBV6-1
ASRTGTRREQY
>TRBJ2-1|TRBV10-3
ATTTGSRNEQF
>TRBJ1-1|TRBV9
ASSPGTGNSRTEAF
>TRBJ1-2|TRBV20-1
SAARWDSALLDYGYT
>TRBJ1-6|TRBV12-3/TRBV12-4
ASRMGQNNSPLH
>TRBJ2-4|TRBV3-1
ASSKLNIQY
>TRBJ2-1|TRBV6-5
ASSGRGYNEQF
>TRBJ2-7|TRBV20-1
SPGQGLAYEQY
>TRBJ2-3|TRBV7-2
ASSLSGGTDTQY
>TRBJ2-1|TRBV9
ASSGLAGWGEQF
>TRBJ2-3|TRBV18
ASSPPGTSGITDTQY
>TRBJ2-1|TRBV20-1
SARIGAGEIYNEQF
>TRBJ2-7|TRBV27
ASSLYRGLGEQY
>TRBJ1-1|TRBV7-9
ASSQKDNTEAF
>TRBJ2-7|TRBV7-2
ASSLASSQYEQY
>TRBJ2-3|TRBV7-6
ASSSPLAGGTDTQY
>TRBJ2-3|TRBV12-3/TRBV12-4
ASSLAGGRTDTQY
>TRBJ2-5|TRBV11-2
ASSFQRQETQY
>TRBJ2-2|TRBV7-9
ASSLGQPNTGELF
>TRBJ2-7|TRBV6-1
ASSDPRDRGYEQY
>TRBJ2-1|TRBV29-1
SVGAPRDEQF
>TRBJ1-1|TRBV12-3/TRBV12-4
ASSLVGGFGTEAF
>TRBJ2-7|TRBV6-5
ASSGGSYEQY
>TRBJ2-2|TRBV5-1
ASSLWLAGTGTGELF
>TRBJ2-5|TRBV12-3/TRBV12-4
ASSSRGSETQY
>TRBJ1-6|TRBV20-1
SAKGTEYNSPLH
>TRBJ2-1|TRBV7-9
ASSLSHEQF
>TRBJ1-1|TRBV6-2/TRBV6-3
ASRPPARGMNSEAF
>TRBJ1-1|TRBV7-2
ASSLGRAEAF
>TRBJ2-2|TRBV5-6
ASSLGASGRGGELF
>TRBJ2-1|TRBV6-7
ASSYSTGGSVYNEQF
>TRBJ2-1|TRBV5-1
ASSLELAGGGNEQF
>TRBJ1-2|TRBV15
ATSRDEQGNYGYT
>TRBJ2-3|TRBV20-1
SAGGGSTDTQY
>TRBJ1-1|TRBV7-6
ASSPAAEVRAF
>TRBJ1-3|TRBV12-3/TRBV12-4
ASSFLGSGNTIY
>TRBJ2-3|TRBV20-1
SARREPSDTQY
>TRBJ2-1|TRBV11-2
ASSLDRTSHNEQF
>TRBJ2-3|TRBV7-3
ASSLNGDTQY
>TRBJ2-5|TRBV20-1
SARPGLVRQETQY
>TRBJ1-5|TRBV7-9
ASAPGAYQPQH
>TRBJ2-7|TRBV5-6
ASSRGLAGRKQY
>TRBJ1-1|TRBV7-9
ASSLGTGGAGTEAF
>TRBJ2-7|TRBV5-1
ASRIADSSYEQY
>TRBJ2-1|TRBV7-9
ASSSLEEEQF
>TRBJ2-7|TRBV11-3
ASSLVKGDPSSSEQY
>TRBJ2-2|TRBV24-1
ATSDLTPGVGELF